This T cell receptor beta chain is drawn from a study of blood T cell repertoires in COVID-19. The V gene end was trimmed by 8 bases and the J gene end by 4 bases; junction bases not matched to a gene: 7. Germline V gene sequence: CDR1 SQVTM, CDR2 ANQGSEA. The CDR3 runs 12 residues. Assay: immunoSEQ multiplex PCR; the TCRdb copy retains only in-frame clones and omits some. This table holds about 180,000 clones, roughly 84% found once. The source material was peripheral blood. The chain combines TRBV29-1 with TRBJ1-2; TRBD1 aligns across 7 bases. The receptor was derived from a woman older than 75 with active or convalescent COVID-19. CDR3 sequence (DNA): TGCAGCTACCGACAGGGTTCCTATGGCTACACCTTC. Translation gives CSYRQGSYGYTF.